Following are 21 T cell receptor beta chains from one sample sequenced in a study of brain T cells in children with intractable seizures. The method was immunoSEQ multiplex PCR; TCRdb's version includes in-frame clones alone and lacks a portion of them. The data show tens of thousands of clones, 85% to 95% seen once. The sequences come from peripheral blood, collected at surgery. These receptors were taken from a boy in the first two years of life with tuberous sclerosis and intractable seizures.

The chain carries TRBV27 and TRBJ2-2; possibly TRBD2 for D (6 bases). This CDR3 is 15 amino acids long. Germline V gene lookup returns CDR1 MNHEY and CDR2 SMNVEV (reference sequence). Trimming shortened V by 1 base and J by 4 bases, and 10 bases separated the two germline ends. CDR3 sequence: CASSLWGLSTGELFF. CDR3 bases: TGTGCCAGCAGTTTATGGGGACTCTCCACCGGGGAGCTGTTTTTT.

This chain uses TRBV6-5 with TRBJ2-7, with 10 positions matching TRBD1. CDR1 and CDR2 from the germline V gene are MNHEY and SVGAGI. With V trimmed by 8 bases and J by 5 bases, 9 bases remained unmatched. The CDR3 has 14 residues. The CDR3 region has the DNA TGTGCCAGCCGTCTTGGGGACAGGGGTGACGAGCAGTACTTC. Translating it yields CASRLGDRGDEQYF.

The chain joins TRBV7-3 to TRBJ1-1; D unresolved. With 0 bases removed from V and 2 bases from J, the gap between germline ends came to 4 bases. In germline, CDR1 is SGHTA, CDR2 FQGTGA. The CDR3 runs 13 residues. CDR3 residues: CASSLTRNTEAFF. In DNA, the CDR3 is TGTGCCAGCAGCTTAACTAGAAACACTGAAGCTTTCTTT.

The genes are TRBV27 and TRBJ2-7; the D gene could be TRBD1 or TRBD2 (6 bases each). The CDR3 contains 14 residues. Germline V gene lookup returns CDR1 MNHEY and CDR2 SMNVEV (reference sequence). The ends were cut back, 6 bases at V and 3 bases at J, with 15 bases in the middle. The CDR3 loop is CASSFKGGHYEQYF. In nucleotides, the CDR3 is TGTGCCAGCAGCTTCAAGGGGGGACACTACGAGCAGTACTTC.

The V gene is TRBV15, the J gene TRBJ1-4; no firm D call. Germline loops: CDR1 LNHNV, CDR2 YYDKDF (reference sequence). The CDR3 runs to 17 residues. Trimming took off 1 base at V and 0 bases at J, with 12 bases between the two ends. CDR3 region: CATSRGPRISTNEKLFF. The CDR3, as DNA: TGTGCCACCAGCAGAGGGCCGAGGATTTCAACTAATGAAAAACTGTTTTTT. Full variable domain (rest looked up from reference TRBV15 and TRBJ1-4): DAMVIQNPRYQVTQFGKPVTLSCSQTLNHNVMYWYQQKSSQAPKLLFHYYDKDFNNEADTPDNFQSRRPNTSFCFLDIRSPGLGDTAMYLCATSRGPRISTNEKLFFGSGTQLSVL.

The J gene is TRBJ2-7, the V gene TRBV11-2, with D possibly being TRBD1 (5 bases). CDR1 SGHAT and CDR2 FQNNGV come from the germline V gene. V lost 5 bases and J lost 2, with 16 bases in between. The CDR3 extends over 15 amino acids. CDR3 nucleotide sequence: TGTGCCAGCAGCCCCAATCGGCCAGGGACCTACGAGCAGTACTTC. This gives the protein CASSPNRPGTYEQYF.

The DNA of the CDR3 is TGTGCCAGCAGCGGCCGGGACACGGCGCAAGAGACCCAGTACTTC. It translates to CASSGRDTAQETQYF. The chain uses TRBV7-9 and TRBJ2-5, with D perhaps TRBD1 (6 bases). Germline V gives CDR1 SEHNR, CDR2 FQNEAQ (reference sequence). The CDR3 is 15 amino acids. V was clipped by 5 bases and J by 2 bases, with 15 bases between them.

This clone was seen only once. The J gene is TRBJ1-2, the V gene TRBV6-5, with D possibly matching TRBD1 (5 bases). V lost 6 bases and J lost 4, with 15 bases in between. CDR1 is MNHEY and CDR2 is SVGAGI in the germline V gene. The CDR3 has 14 residues. CDR3 protein: CASRTGRNLYGYTF. CDR3 in DNA: TGTGCCAGCAGGACGGGACGGAACCTCTATGGCTACACCTTC.

The CDR3 nucleotides are TGTGCCAGTAGCAGTCTATATCTGGGAGTGCGAGACGCCTACGAGCAGTACTTC. This sequence encodes CASSSLYLGVRDAYEQYF. The rearrangement joins TRBV19 to TRBJ2-7; D possibly corresponds to TRBD2 (5 bases). This CDR3 has 18 residues. Trimming removed 6 bases at V and 2 bases at J, with 26 bases between. Germline CDR1 reads LNHDA; CDR2 reads SQIVND (reference sequence).

The chain links TRBV19 to TRBJ1-5; TRBD1 matches 7 bases. The CDR3 has 14 amino acids. V shed 3 bases and J 4 bases; nucleotides not matched to a gene: 3. The germline CDR1 and CDR2 sequences are LNHDA and SQIVND (reference sequence). The CDR3 loop reads CASSIGTVNQPQHF. DNA for the CDR3: TGTGCCAGTAGTATTGGGACAGTTAATCAGCCCCAGCATTTT. Full variable domain (rest looked up from reference TRBV19 and TRBJ1-5): DGGITQSPKYLFRKEGQNVTLSCEQNLNHDAMYWYRQDPGQGLRLIYYSQIVNDFQKGDIAEGYSVSREKKESFPLTVTSAQKNPTAFYLCASSIGTVNQPQHFGDGTRLSIL.

The rearrangement links TRBV13 to TRBJ1-2, with 10 bases fitting TRBD1. Per the germline V gene, CDR1 is PRHDT and CDR2 is FYEKMQ (reference sequence). The CDR3 is 16 residues long. J gave up 4 bases and V 5 bases, and 10 bases lay outside the gene matches. In DNA, the CDR3 is TGTGCCAGCAGCCCCTCGGGACAGGGGCCGAGCTATGGCTACACCTTC. This translates into CASSPSGQGPSYGYTF.

V usage is TRBV11-3 and J usage is TRBJ2-7; D call uncertain. Trimming stripped 6 bases from V and 4 bases from J, with 10 bases between. The CDR3 runs 12 residues. Germline CDR1 reads SGHNT; CDR2 reads YENEEA. CDR3 loop: CASSVNSYEQYF. The CDR3 DNA follows: TGTGCCAGCAGTGTTAACTCTTACGAGCAGTACTTC.

V is TRBV29-1 and J is TRBJ1-2; D ambiguous. CDR3 length: 12 amino acids. Germline loops: CDR1 SQVTM, CDR2 ANQGSEA. The germline V and J ends were trimmed by 4 bases and 3 bases, with 9 bases remaining between them. The CDR3 here is CSVADSHYGYTF. DNA of the CDR3: TGCAGCGTTGCAGACTCCCACTATGGCTACACCTTC. Complete variable domain (other parts from reference TRBV29-1 and TRBJ1-2): SAVISQKPSRDICQRGTSLTIQCQVDSQVTMMFWYRQQPGQSLTLIATANQGSEATYESGFVIDKFPISRPNLTFSTLTVSNMSPEDSSIYLCSVADSHYGYTFGSGTRLTVV.

For the CDR3, the DNA is TGTGCCAGCTTGCAGGAGACCGGGGAGCTGTTTTTT. Protein sequence: CASLQETGELFF. The rearrangement joins TRBV2 to TRBJ2-2; the D is unclear. V dropped 8 bases and J dropped 5 bases, with 9 bases sitting between them. This CDR3 is 12 amino acids long. Per germline, CDR1 SNHLY and CDR2 FYNNEI.

This clone has a single count. Other DNA sequences in this sample translate to the same CDR3. The chain combines TRBV5-4 with TRBJ1-2; D gene uncertain. The CDR3 has 12 amino acids. Deletions cut 0 bases from V and 4 bases from J, with 4 bases between. CDR1 and CDR2 (germline): SGHNT, YYREEE (reference sequence). CDR3 nucleotides: TGTGCCAGCAGCTTGGTCGGCTATGGCTACACCTTC. This codes for CASSLVGYGYTF.

This rearrangement joins TRBV2 to TRBJ2-7; D gene unclear. The V end lost 1 base, the J end lost 7 bases, and 11 bases lay between the germline ends. The CDR3 contains 13 residues. The V gene's germline CDR1 is SNHLY and CDR2 FYNNEI. The CDR3 here is CASSEVRIGEQYF. For the CDR3, the DNA is TGTGCCAGCAGTGAAGTTAGGATTGGGGAGCAGTACTTC.

The chain recombines TRBV6-5 with TRBJ2-7; TRBD2 might be the D (5 bases). The CDR3 length is 11 residues. Germline CDR1 reads MNHEY; CDR2 reads SVGAGI. Trimming removed 6 bases at V and 5 bases at J, with 8 bases between. CDR3 amino acids: CASRTGNEQYF. For the CDR3, the DNA is TGTGCCAGCAGGACGGGGAACGAGCAGTACTTC.

V usage is TRBV7-6 and J usage is TRBJ2-5, with no clear D. Trimming pared 1 base from V and 5 bases from J, leaving 5 bases between. Germline-derived CDR1 and CDR2 are SGHVS and FNYEAQ. This CDR3 is 12 amino acids long. The CDR3 DNA is TGTGCCAGCAGCTTAGGGGTGGAGACCCAGTACTTC. Its protein product is CASSLGVETQYF.

J is TRBJ2-1 and V is TRBV7-3; 11 positions match TRBD2. V shed 5 bases, J shed 4 bases, and the junction held 13 bases outside the gene matches. The CDR3 contains 18 residues. CDR1 SGHTA and CDR2 FQGTGA come from the germline V gene. CDR3 nucleotide sequence: TGTGCCAGCAGCCGGAAGGCTAGCGGGAGGACGGGGTACAATGAGCAGTTCTTC. This codes for CASSRKASGRTGYNEQFF. Looking up the rest from reference TRBV7-3 and TRBJ2-1 gives the full variable domain: GAGVSQTPSNKVTEKGKYVELRCDPISGHTALYWYRQSLGQGPEFLIYFQGTGAADDSGLPNDRFFAVRPEGSVSTLKIQRTERGDSAVYLCASSRKASGRTGYNEQFFGPGTRLTVL.

The rearrangement links TRBV24-1 to TRBJ1-5; 8 bases line up with TRBD1. Looked up from germline, CDR1 is KGHDR and CDR2 is SFDVKD. The CDR3 totals 15 residues. Germline trimming cut 5 bases from V and 4 bases from J; bases unmatched to any gene: 6. The CDR3 is CATSVDRDRNQPQHF. The CDR3 bases are TGTGCCACCAGTGTTGACCGGGACAGGAATCAGCCCCAGCATTTT.

The chain recombines TRBV10-3 with TRBJ2-2; 8 positions agree with TRBD2. CDR3 length: 13 amino acids. After removal of 9 bases from V and 7 bases from J, the junction contained 7 bases not matched to a gene. The germline gives CDR1 ENHRY, CDR2 SYGVKD. The chain's CDR3 is CAIAGTSVGELFF. The CDR3 DNA reads as TGTGCCATTGCCGGGACTAGTGTCGGGGAGCTGTTTTTT.